This T cell receptor (beta chain) was identified during a study of T cell repertoires in ileal Crohn's disease. Study as a whole: Thiopurines (around ten) or anti-TNF agents (around 17) were given postoperatively to about half. The study's findings and limits: Endoscopic recurrence occurred in every patient whose clonality exceeded 26.8%. Compared with CD4 T cells, sorted CD8 cells carried more expanded clones. Active smokers at surgery had more clonal expansions than non-smokers.

Repertoires were generated with immunoSEQ multiplex PCR, while TCRdb's copy carries only in-frame clones and drops some. Of some 14,000 clones in the sample, 87% are singletons; the top ten hold approximately 3.3%. About this clone itself: Its antigen remains unidentified.

CDR1 and CDR2 (germline): MNHEY, SVGAGI. With 6 bases clipped from V and 0 bases from J, the junction kept 2 bases outside the gene matches. This CDR3 has 14 residues. The clonotype comes from an adult with Crohn's disease. J is TRBJ1-5 and V is TRBV6-5; 7 nucleotides line up with TRBD1. The source material was ileal tissue. CDR3 nucleotides: TGTGCCAGCAGCCGGGACAGTAGCAATCAGCCCCAGCATTTT. Residues: CASSRDSSNQPQHF.